These 5 T cell receptor beta chains were sequenced from one sample in a study of blood T cell repertoires in COVID-19. The method was immunoSEQ multiplex PCR; TCRdb's version includes in-frame clones alone and lacks a portion of them. The sample yields approximately 27,000 clones, 88% seen once. Input material: peripheral blood. The receptors were gathered from a woman aged 45 to 65 with active COVID-19.

The CDR3 spells CASSAQGARDTQYF. The CDR3 DNA follows: TGTGCCAGCAGCGCACAGGGGGCTAGAGATACGCAGTATTTT. This chain links TRBV5-4 with TRBJ2-3, with 9 positions matching TRBD1. Per the germline V gene, CDR1 is SGHNT and CDR2 is YYREEE (reference sequence). V was clipped by 4 bases and J by 5 bases; unmatched bases: 5. The CDR3 totals 14 residues.

The V gene is TRBV5-1, the J gene TRBJ1-2; tentatively, D is TRBD1 (5 bases). The CDR3 totals 14 residues. Per the germline V gene, CDR1 is SGHRS and CDR2 is YFSETQ. Deletions cut 0 bases from V and 7 bases from J, with 13 bases between. The CDR3 sequence is CASSLVGGAVGYTF. The CDR3 DNA follows: TGCGCCAGCAGCTTGGTAGGCGGGGCGGTTGGCTACACCTTC.

The chain joins TRBV5-1 to TRBJ2-7, with 10 bases identical to TRBD2. V was pared by 5 bases and J by 1 base, with 3 bases of the junction left unmatched. CDR3 length: 14 residues. CDR1 and CDR2 (germline): SGHRS, YFSETQ. The CDR3 region has the DNA TGCGCCAGCAGTCCTAGCGGGGGTTCCTACGAGCAGTACTTC. It specifies CASSPSGGSYEQYF. Using reference TRBV5-1 and TRBJ2-7 for the parts outside the CDR3, the full variable domain is KAGVTQTPRYLIKTRGQQVTLSCSPISGHRSVSWYQQTPGQGLQFLFEYFSETQRNKGNFPGRFSGRQFSNSRSEMNVSTLELGDSALYLCASSPSGGSYEQYFGPGTRLTVT.

The chain joins TRBV5-4 to TRBJ2-7; 9 bases are shared with TRBD1. J gave up 6 bases and V 4 bases, and 11 bases lay outside the gene matches. Germline assignment: CDR1 SGHNT and CDR2 YYREEE (reference sequence). The CDR3 consists of 15 residues. Here the CDR3 DNA reads TGTGCCAGCAGCAACCCCCGGGACAGGGCGTTCGAGCAGTACTTC. It codes for CASSNPRDRAFEQYF.

The gene calls are TRBV10-3 and TRBJ2-3; a weak D match, TRBD2 (5 bases). This CDR3 region has 15 residues. Trimming took off 6 bases at V and 0 bases at J, with 13 bases between the two ends. CDR1 is ENHRY, CDR2 SYGVKD, per germline. The DNA of the CDR3 is TGTGCCATCAGCACAACTAGTTTAAGCACAGATACGCAGTATTTT. Amino acids: CAISTTSLSTDTQYF.